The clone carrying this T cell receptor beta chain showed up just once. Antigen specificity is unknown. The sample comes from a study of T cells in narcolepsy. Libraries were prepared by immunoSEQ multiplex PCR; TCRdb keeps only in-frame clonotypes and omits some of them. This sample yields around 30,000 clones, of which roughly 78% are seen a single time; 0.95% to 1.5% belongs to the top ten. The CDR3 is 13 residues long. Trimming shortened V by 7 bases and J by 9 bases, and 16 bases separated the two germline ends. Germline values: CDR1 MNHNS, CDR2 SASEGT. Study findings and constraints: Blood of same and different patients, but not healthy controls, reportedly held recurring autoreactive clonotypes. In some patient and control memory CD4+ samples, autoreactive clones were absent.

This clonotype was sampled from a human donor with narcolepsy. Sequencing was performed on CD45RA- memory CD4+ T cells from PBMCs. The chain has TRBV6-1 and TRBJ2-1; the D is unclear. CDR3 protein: CASTVQAYGEQFF. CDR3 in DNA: TGTGCCAGCACGGTCCAGGCCTACGGTGAGCAGTTCTTC.